What follows are 5 T cell receptor beta chains derived from one specimen sequenced in a study of beta chain features in type 1 diabetes. cDNA synthesis used the whole RNA isolate, giving expressed TCRB sequences. Generated by immunoSEQ multiplex PCR, the TCRdb table keeps only in-frame clones and is missing some. This table has about 150,000 clones, around 10% appearing once. The sample taken for sequencing was central memory CD4+ T cells from blood. The receptors were sampled from a man between 18 and 29 years old in good health.

In this sample, this clone turned up a few times. The rearrangement links TRBV5-4 to TRBJ1-1; D not resolved. The CDR3 covers 13 residues. Germline V CDR1 and CDR2: SGHNT, YYREEE (reference sequence). V was cut by 1 base and J by 2 bases, with 6 bases left in between. As DNA, the CDR3 is TGTGCCAGCAGCTTGCAATTAAACACTGAAGCTTTCTTT. Translating it yields CASSLQLNTEAFF.

This clone was detected only a few times. The chain joins TRBV30 to TRBJ1-3; tentatively, D is TRBD1 (5 bases). V was pared by 0 bases and J by 0 bases, with 9 bases between. Germline assignment: CDR1 GTSNPN and CDR2 SVGIG (reference sequence). The CDR3 runs to 15 residues. CDR3 in amino acids: CAWSVPGSSGNTIYF. The DNA for the CDR3 is TGTGCCTGGAGTGTACCAGGGAGCTCTGGAAACACCATATATTTT.

There are a few counts of this clone. The V and J genes are TRBV7-2 and TRBJ1-1, with 7 bases fitting TRBD1. The CDR3 is 15 amino acids. Germline V gives CDR1 SGHTA, CDR2 FQGNSA. V dropped 6 bases and J dropped 2; count of bases not matched to a gene: 9. The CDR3 spells CASSFSTGVNTEAFF. Written as DNA, the CDR3 is TGTGCCAGCAGTTTCAGTACAGGGGTTAACACTGAAGCTTTCTTT.

This clone was seen a few times. The rearrangement uses TRBV10-3 and TRBJ2-5; 10 bases align to TRBD1. V shed 7 bases, J shed 0 bases, and the junction held 5 bases outside the gene matches. Germline CDR1 reads ENHRY; CDR2 reads SYGVKD. The CDR3 runs to 15 residues. In DNA, the CDR3 is TGTGCCATCAAACCGGGACAGGGGTACCAAGAGACCCAGTACTTC. This sequence encodes CAIKPGQGYQETQYF.

Many counts were recorded for this clone. This chain uses TRBV15 with TRBJ2-3; D unclear. Trimming shortened V by 9 bases and J by 1 base, and 5 bases separated the two germline ends. The CDR3 has 11 amino acids. CDR1 is LNHNV, CDR2 YYDKDF, per germline (reference sequence). This CDR3 is CATQGTDTQYF. The DNA for the CDR3 is TGTGCCACGCAGGGCACAGATACGCAGTATTTT.